The 13 T cell receptor beta chains listed next were all sequenced from one sample in a study of OX40 agonist ivuxolimab in advanced cancers. The repertoire was sequenced with immunoSEQ multiplex PCR; TCRdb's copy has only in-frame clones and lacks some. The repertoire includes roughly 58,000 clones, approximately 88% of them detected once, and around 0.8% sits in the top ten. The material was CD4+ or CD8+ T cells sorted from blood, obtained in a trial of the OX40 agonist ivuxolimab. Every receptor here comes from an adult with an advanced solid tumor such as melanoma, head and neck, liver or kidney cancer.

The rearrangement links TRBV19 to TRBJ1-1; TRBD1 might be the D (6 bases). Trimming left V 0 bases short and J 4 bases short, with 21 bases between. The CDR3 has 18 residues. CDR1 is LNHDA, CDR2 SQIVND, per germline (reference sequence). The DNA for the CDR3 is TGTGCCAGTAGTATAGACTACCGACGGGACACTTGGGGCACTGAAGCTTTCTTT. It specifies CASSIDYRRDTWGTEAFF.

V and J are TRBV6-5 and TRBJ1-4, with unresolved D. The CDR3 has 14 amino acids. V lost 5 bases to trimming and J lost 0 bases, with 7 bases between them. Germline V gene lookup returns CDR1 MNHEY and CDR2 SVGAGI. CDR3 residues: CASSRTATNEKLFF. CDR3 coding DNA: TGTGCCAGCAGTCGCACTGCAACTAATGAAAAACTGTTTTTT.

The chain combines TRBV6-1 with TRBJ2-1; D perhaps matches TRBD2 (6 bases). V lost 10 bases and J 7 bases, leaving 23 bases between the germline ends. This CDR3 comprises 15 residues. Germline CDR1 MNHNS, CDR2 SASEGT. DNA for the CDR3: TGTGCCACTGTCCGGGGAGGCATGATTTCAAATGAGCAGTTCTTC. Translating gives CATVRGGMISNEQFF.

The chain combines TRBV2 with TRBJ2-1; 9 bases align to TRBD2. CDR1 and CDR2 (germline): SNHLY, FYNNEI. The length of the CDR3 is 15 residues. V shed 2 bases and J 7 bases; nucleotides not matched to a gene: 6. The CDR3 DNA sequence: TGTGCCAGCAGTGAAAGGACTAGCGAGAAAAATGAGCAGTTCTTC. As protein: CASSERTSEKNEQFF.

This chain uses TRBV6-5 with TRBJ2-1; no clear D. Trimming took off 4 bases at V and 7 bases at J, with 17 bases between the two ends. Per germline, CDR1 MNHEY and CDR2 SVGAGI. The CDR3 runs 15 residues. The CDR3 DNA follows: TGTGCCAGCAGTTTGGCCCCTCTAACGAGAAATGAGCAGTTCTTC. Translating gives CASSLAPLTRNEQFF.

V is TRBV15 and J is TRBJ1-5; D uncertain. The ends were cut back, 0 bases at V and 2 bases at J, with 11 bases in the middle. There are 16 residues in the CDR3. Germline values: CDR1 LNHNV, CDR2 YYDKDF (reference sequence). CDR3 DNA: TGTGCCACCAGCAGAGATGCAGCGTTTGGCAATCAGCCCCAGCATTTT. Translated: CATSRDAAFGNQPQHF.

The chain uses TRBV5-1 and TRBJ2-2, with D hard to call. Trimming took off 0 bases at V and 0 bases at J, with 9 bases between the two ends. Germline values: CDR1 SGHRS, CDR2 YFSETQ. The CDR3 covers 16 residues. CDR3 protein: CASSLALRTNTGELFF. The CDR3 nucleotides read TGCGCCAGCAGCTTGGCCCTGAGAACGAACACCGGGGAGCTGTTTTTT.

The V gene is TRBV18, the J gene TRBJ2-7, with D tentatively TRBD1 (5 bases). The V gene lost 3 bases and the J gene lost 5 bases, with 17 bases spanning the gap. Germline CDR1 KGHSH, CDR2 LQKENI. The CDR3 consists of 15 residues. CDR3 DNA sequence: TGTGCCAGCTCACCGATCACAGGTCCCCGGGACGAGCAGTACTTC. Its translation is CASSPITGPRDEQYF. Drawing the rest from reference TRBV18 and TRBJ2-7, the complete variable domain is NAGVMQNPRHLVRRRGQEARLRCSPMKGHSHVYWYRQLPEEGLKFMVYLQKENIIDESGMPKERFSAEFPKEGPSILRIQQVVRGDSAAYFCASSPITGPRDEQYFGPGTRLTVT.

This clone was detected only once. The chain employs TRBV11-2 and TRBJ1-2; no reliable D call. The V end was cut by 4 bases, the J end by 7 bases, with 16 bases between. Looked up from germline, CDR1 is SGHAT and CDR2 is FQNNGV. CDR3 length: 14 residues. DNA for the CDR3: TGTGCCAGCAGCTCGTCACGGGGTTCTAGTGGCTACACCTTC. Its translation is CASSSSRGSSGYTF.

The chain combines TRBV5-1 with TRBJ2-5, with TRBD2 matching 9 bases. Germline CDR1 SGHRS, CDR2 YFSETQ. J gave up 5 bases and V 3 bases, and 11 bases lay outside the gene matches. The CDR3 covers 16 residues. CDR3 region: CASSWEGLARGETQYF. In nucleotides, the CDR3 is TGCGCCAGCAGCTGGGAGGGACTAGCAAGAGGGGAGACCCAGTACTTC.

The chain employs TRBV11-1 and TRBJ2-7; 9 positions agree with TRBD2. Trimming removed 5 bases from V and 2 bases from J; junction bases left unmatched: 7. Germline V gene sequence: CDR1 SGHAT, CDR2 FQDESV (reference sequence). The CDR3 spans 15 residues. This CDR3 reads CASSAGLAKPYEQYF. The CDR3 coding sequence is TGTGCCAGCAGCGCCGGACTAGCGAAACCCTACGAGCAGTACTTC.

This clone was seen only a few times. This sequence joins TRBV4-2 and TRBJ2-7, with D possibly matching TRBD1 (5 bases). V lost 5 bases and J 0 bases, leaving 14 bases between the germline ends. Germline lookup yields CDR1 LGHNA and CDR2 YNFKEQ. This CDR3 spans 15 amino acids. In DNA form, the CDR3 reads TGTGCCAGCAGCGAAAGAGACAGCGTCTCCTACGAGCAGTACTTC. Amino acid sequence: CASSERDSVSYEQYF.

The chain uses TRBV19 and TRBJ2-6, with 9 positions matching TRBD1. This CDR3 spans 17 amino acids. Per germline, CDR1 LNHDA and CDR2 SQIVND (reference sequence). V dropped 3 bases and J dropped 0; count of bases not matched to a gene: 3. DNA for the CDR3: TGTGCCAGTAGTATCGGGACAGGGATCTCTGGGGCCAACGTCCTGACTTTC. It encodes CASSIGTGISGANVLTF.